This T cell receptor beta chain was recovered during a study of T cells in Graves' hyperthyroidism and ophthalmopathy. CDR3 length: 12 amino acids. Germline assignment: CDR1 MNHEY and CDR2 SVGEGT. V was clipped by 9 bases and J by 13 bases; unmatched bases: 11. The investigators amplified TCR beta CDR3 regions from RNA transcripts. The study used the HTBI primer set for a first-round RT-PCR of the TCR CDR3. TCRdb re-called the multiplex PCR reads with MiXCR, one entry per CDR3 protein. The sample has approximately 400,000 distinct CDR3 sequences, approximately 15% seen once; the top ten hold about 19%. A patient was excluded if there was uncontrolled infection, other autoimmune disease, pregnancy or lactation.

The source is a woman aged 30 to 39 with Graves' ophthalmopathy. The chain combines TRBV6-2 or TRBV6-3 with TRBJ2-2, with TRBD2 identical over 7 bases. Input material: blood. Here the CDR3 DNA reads TGTGCCAGTCGGGGGGTGCCGGGGCGGCTGTTTTTT. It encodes CASRGVPGRLFF.